The 22 T cell receptor beta chains below come from one sample, sequenced in a study of T cell clones after liver transplantation. The data were produced by immunoSEQ multiplex PCR, yet TCRdb's version contains in-frame clones alone and is incomplete. This repertoire shows some 80,000 clones, 70% to 85% found once; its top ten account for 0.47%. The sample here was CD4+ T cells from blood, taken 45 to 47 months after liver transplant. The receptor source for this set is a human patient who received a liver transplant. The T cells may come from the graft donor.

This chain joins TRBV29-1 and TRBJ2-2; 11 nucleotides match TRBD1. The CDR3 loop spans 14 amino acids. Per the germline V gene, CDR1 is SQVTM and CDR2 is ANQGSEA. V gave up 3 bases and J gave up 6 bases; unmatched junction bases: 3. CDR3 DNA: TGCAGCGTTGATCCGGGACAGGGGGCCGGGGAGCTGTTTTTT. This translates into CSVDPGQGAGELFF.

The chain is built from TRBV5-1 and TRBJ2-1; 9 bases are shared with TRBD1. V trimming: 4 bases; J trimming: 4 bases; junction bases outside the gene matches: 9. Looked up from germline, CDR1 is SGHRS and CDR2 is YFSETQ. This CDR3 contains 16 residues. For the CDR3, the DNA is TGCGCCAGCAGCCTTACCGGGACAGGGCCTTACAATGAGCAGTTCTTC. This codes for CASSLTGTGPYNEQFF.

V is TRBV4-2 and J is TRBJ2-6, with 8 bases that match TRBD1. The V segment lost 1 base and the J segment 3 bases; nucleotides outside the gene matches: 5. The CDR3 totals 17 residues. Germline V gene data show CDR1 as LGHNA and CDR2 as YNFKEQ. CDR3 nucleotide sequence: TGTGCCAGCAGCCAAGCCTACAGGGGGAATGGGGCCAACGTCCTGACTTTC. Residues: CASSQAYRGNGANVLTF.

This clone appeared once. The genes are TRBV18 and TRBJ1-1; 11 nucleotides line up with TRBD1. Germline assignment: CDR1 KGHSH and CDR2 LQKENI. There are 19 residues in the CDR3. With 1 base clipped from V and 4 bases from J, the junction kept 14 bases outside the gene matches. For the CDR3, the DNA is TGTGCCAGCTCACCACTTTCCACGAATTACGGGACAGGGGGCACTGAAGCTTTCTTT. Its protein product is CASSPLSTNYGTGGTEAFF.

On this clone: A single base separates this from a much larger clone, so it may be a read error. The chain joins TRBV5-4 to TRBJ2-3; TRBD2 agrees at 13 bases. The ends lost 3 bases at V and 3 bases at J; junction bases unmatched: 1. The length of the CDR3 is 15 residues. Germline V gene sequence: CDR1 SGHNT, CDR2 YYREEE (reference sequence). This chain's CDR3 is CASSSGLAGTDTQYF. CDR3 bases: TGTGCCAGCAGCTCGGGACTAGCGGGAACAGATACGCAGTATTTT. Filled out from reference TRBV5-4 and TRBJ2-3, the complete variable domain reads ETGVTQSPTHLIKTRGQQVTLRCSSQSGHNTVSWYQQALGQGPQFIFQYYREEENGRGNFPPRFSGLQFPNYSSELNVNALELDDSALYLCASSSGLAGTDTQYFGPGTRLTVL.

The J gene is TRBJ1-4, the V gene TRBV15; tentative D call: TRBD1 (6 bases). V was pared by 0 bases and J by 4 bases, with 27 bases between. From germline, CDR1 is LNHNV and CDR2 YYDKDF (reference sequence). The CDR3 spans 21 residues. The DNA for the CDR3 is TGTGCCACCAGCAGAGATCGGGGGGGCAGACTACCTCTCAGGAGTAATGAAAAACTGTTTTTT. This encodes CATSRDRGGRLPLRSNEKLFF.

This clone has a single count. This rearrangement joins TRBV5-8 to TRBJ2-2, with TRBD1 matching over 7 bases. The CDR3 loop spans 16 amino acids. V shed 5 bases, J shed 0 bases, and the junction held 7 bases outside the gene matches. From germline, CDR1 is SGHTS and CDR2 YDEGEE. The CDR3 spells CASRQDRRSNTGELFF. Written as DNA, the CDR3 is TGTGCCAGCAGACAGGACAGGAGGTCGAACACCGGGGAGCTGTTTTTT.

The rearrangement links TRBV5-4 to TRBJ1-2, with TRBD1 identical over 7 bases. Germline trimming cut 4 bases from V and 4 bases from J; bases unmatched to any gene: 13. Per germline, CDR1 SGHNT and CDR2 YYREEE (reference sequence). The CDR3 contains 16 residues. CDR3 protein: CASSPATGRNAYGYTF. The CDR3, as DNA: TGTGCCAGCAGCCCTGCGACAGGGAGAAATGCCTATGGCTACACCTTC.

This chain connects TRBV19 to TRBJ2-2; tentatively, D is TRBD2 (6 bases). Germline V gene data show CDR1 as LNHDA and CDR2 as SQIVND (reference sequence). Trimming left V 1 base short and J 4 bases short, with 7 bases between. This CDR3 has 14 amino acids. DNA for the CDR3: TGTGCCAGTAGTATAGCGGGGGTCACCGGGGAGCTGTTTTTT. This gives the protein CASSIAGVTGELFF.

The DNA of the CDR3 is TGTGCCAGCAGCTTCGGACAGGGGAGGAACACTGAAGCTTTCTTT. Protein: CASSFGQGRNTEAFF. This chain uses TRBV7-2 with TRBJ1-1, with 9 bases aligning to TRBD1. V lost 3 bases and J lost 1; bases outside the gene matches: 3. Germline loops: CDR1 SGHTA, CDR2 FQGNSA. The CDR3 length is 15 residues.

The chain recombines TRBV5-1 with TRBJ2-5; 9 bases align to TRBD1. The J segment lost 5 bases and the V segment lost 0 bases, leaving 5 bases of the junction unmatched. Germline assignment: CDR1 SGHRS and CDR2 YFSETQ. This CDR3 has 15 residues. CDR3 sequence: CASSLETGGGETQYF. The CDR3 DNA is TGCGCCAGCAGCTTGGAAACAGGGGGCGGGGAGACCCAGTACTTC.

The chain employs TRBV29-1 and TRBJ1-5; D perhaps matches TRBD1 (6 bases). The CDR3 extends over 15 amino acids. The germline V and J ends were trimmed by 4 bases and 6 bases, with 19 bases remaining between them. CDR1 and CDR2 (germline): SQVTM, ANQGSEA. The CDR3, as DNA: TGCAGCGTTGTTTTGGGAACAGGGCGAGGTCAGCCCCAGCATTTT. Its protein is CSVVLGTGRGQPQHF.

This rearrangement joins TRBV6-6 to TRBJ2-3; D is uncertain. This CDR3 spans 12 amino acids. Per the germline V gene, CDR1 is MNHNY and CDR2 is SVGAGI (reference sequence). The V end was cut by 6 bases, the J end by 6 bases, with 10 bases between. The CDR3 sequence is CASRYEWDTQYF. In nucleotides, the CDR3 is TGTGCCAGCAGATACGAGTGGGATACGCAGTATTTT.

The chain has TRBV5-1 and TRBJ1-1, with D possibly TRBD1 on 6 matching bases. This CDR3 region has 16 residues. Trimming pared 3 bases from V and 4 bases from J, leaving 19 bases between. The germline V gene encodes CDR1 SGHRS and CDR2 YFSETQ. CDR3 sequence (DNA): TGCGCCAGCAGCTCAAGAGGGGGGTTTAGCTTCACTGAAGCTTTCTTT. It specifies CASSSRGGFSFTEAFF.

This clone was seen a few times. The chain joins TRBV19 to TRBJ1-2; D gene unclear. Trimming left V 1 base short and J 1 base short, with 4 bases between. The germline V gene has CDR1 LNHDA and CDR2 SQIVND (reference sequence). This CDR3 contains 13 residues. CDR3 sequence reads: CASSIALNYGYTF. CDR3 DNA: TGTGCCAGTAGTATAGCCCTTAACTATGGCTACACCTTC.

This chain connects TRBV6-5 to TRBJ1-4; a weak D match, TRBD1 (5 bases). The V gene lost 0 bases and the J gene lost 12 bases, with 17 bases spanning the gap. The CDR3 consists of 15 residues. The germline CDR1 and CDR2 sequences are MNHEY and SVGAGI. The CDR3 bases are TGTGCCAGCAGTTACTCGTCAGGGCCCACGAAAGAACTGTTTTTT. Translated, it gives CASSYSSGPTKELFF.

The chain recombines TRBV14 with TRBJ1-1, with D unresolved. The CDR3 runs 14 residues. Germline V CDR1 and CDR2: SGHDN, FVKESK. The V end lost 1 base, the J end lost 4 bases, and 10 bases lay between the germline ends. CDR3 in amino acids: CASSQGGVGTEAFF. CDR3 bases: TGTGCCAGCAGCCAAGGCGGGGTAGGCACTGAAGCTTTCTTT.

The genes are TRBV7-8 and TRBJ2-1, with TRBD2 matching 16 bases. The CDR3 runs 20 residues. Germline V gene data show CDR1 as SGHVS and CDR2 as FQNEAQ. The J segment lost 3 bases and the V segment lost 4 bases, leaving 12 bases of the junction unmatched. Written as DNA, the CDR3 is TGTGCCAGCAGCTCGCGGGGACTAGCGGGAGGGAACCGACTCTACAATGAGCAGTTCTTC. Residues: CASSSRGLAGGNRLYNEQFF.

This clone is a singleton in its sample. The genes are TRBV7-2 and TRBJ2-3; a weak D match, TRBD2 (5 bases). Germline lookup yields CDR1 SGHTA and CDR2 FQGNSA. Trimming removed 5 bases from V and 8 bases from J, with 11 bases in between. The CDR3 contains 12 residues. The CDR3 loop reads CASSPAGSTQYF. CDR3 DNA sequence: TGTGCCAGCAGCCCCGCTGGGAGTACGCAGTATTTT.

This chain joins TRBV7-8 and TRBJ2-7; 9 bases are shared with TRBD1. Looked up from germline, CDR1 is SGHVS and CDR2 is FQNEAQ. This CDR3 has 14 amino acids. Trimming removed 2 bases from V and 4 bases from J; junction bases left unmatched: 3. This chain's CDR3 is CASSLNGQGYEQYF. The CDR3 region has the DNA TGTGCCAGCAGCTTAAACGGACAGGGGTACGAGCAGTACTTC.

The CDR3 loop is CASRIQGRTEAFF. CDR3 sequence (DNA): TGTGCCAGCAGAATCCAAGGGCGGACTGAAGCTTTCTTT. The chain links TRBV28 to TRBJ1-1, with D unclear. Deletions cut 6 bases from V and 5 bases from J, with 13 bases between. This CDR3 contains 13 residues. Germline CDR1 and CDR2: MDHEN and SYDVKM.

The table lists this clone with a count of one. Other DNA sequences from this sample encode an identical CDR3 as well. The genes are TRBV28 and TRBJ2-5; D not resolved. From germline, CDR1 is MDHEN and CDR2 SYDVKM. V was trimmed by 3 bases and J by 5 bases, leaving 4 bases between them. This CDR3 spans 11 amino acids. The CDR3 spells CASSLRETQYF. The CDR3 bases are TGTGCCAGCAGTTTGAGGGAGACCCAGTACTTC.